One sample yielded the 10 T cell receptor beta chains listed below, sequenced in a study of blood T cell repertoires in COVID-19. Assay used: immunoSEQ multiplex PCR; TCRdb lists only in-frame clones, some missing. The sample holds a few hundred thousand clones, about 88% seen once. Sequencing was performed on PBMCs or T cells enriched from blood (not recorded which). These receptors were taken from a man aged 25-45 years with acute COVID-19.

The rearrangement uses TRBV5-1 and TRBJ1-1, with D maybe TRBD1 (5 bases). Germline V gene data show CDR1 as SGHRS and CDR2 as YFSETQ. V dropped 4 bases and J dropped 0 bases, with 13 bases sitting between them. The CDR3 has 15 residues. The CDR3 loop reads CASSQEGYMNTEAFF. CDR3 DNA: TGCGCCAGCAGCCAGGAGGGGTACATGAACACTGAAGCTTTCTTT.

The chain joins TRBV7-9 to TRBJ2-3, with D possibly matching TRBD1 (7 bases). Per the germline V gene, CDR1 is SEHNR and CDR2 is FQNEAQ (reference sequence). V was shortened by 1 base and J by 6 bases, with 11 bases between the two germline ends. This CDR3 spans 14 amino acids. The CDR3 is CASSLGAGGDTQYF. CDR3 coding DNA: TGTGCCAGCAGCTTAGGGGCAGGGGGGGATACGCAGTATTTT.

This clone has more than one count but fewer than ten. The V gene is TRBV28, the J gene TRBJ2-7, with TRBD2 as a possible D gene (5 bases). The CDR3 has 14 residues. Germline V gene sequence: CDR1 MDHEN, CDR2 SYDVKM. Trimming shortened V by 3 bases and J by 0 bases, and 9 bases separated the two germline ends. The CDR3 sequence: CASSFGGGSYEQYV. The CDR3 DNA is TGTGCCAGCAGTTTCGGCGGAGGCTCCTACGAGCAGTACGTC.

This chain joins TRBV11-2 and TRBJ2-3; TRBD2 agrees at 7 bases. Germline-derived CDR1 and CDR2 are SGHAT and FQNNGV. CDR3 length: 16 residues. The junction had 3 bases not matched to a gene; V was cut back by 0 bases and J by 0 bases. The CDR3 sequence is CASSLDPAGSTDTQYF. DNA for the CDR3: TGTGCCAGCAGCTTAGATCCAGCGGGAAGCACAGATACGCAGTATTTT.

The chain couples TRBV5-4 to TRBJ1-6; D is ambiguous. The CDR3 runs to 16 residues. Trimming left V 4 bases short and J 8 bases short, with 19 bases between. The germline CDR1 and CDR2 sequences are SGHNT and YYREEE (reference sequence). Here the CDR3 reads CASSPKERTRDSPLHF. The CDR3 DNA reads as TGTGCCAGCAGCCCCAAAGAGAGGACGAGGGATTCACCCCTCCACTTT.

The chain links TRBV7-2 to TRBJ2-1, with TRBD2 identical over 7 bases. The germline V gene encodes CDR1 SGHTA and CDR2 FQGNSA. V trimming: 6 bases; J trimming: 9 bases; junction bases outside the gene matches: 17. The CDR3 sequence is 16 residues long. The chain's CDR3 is CASRSVAGGKAIEQFF. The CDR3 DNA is TGTGCCAGCAGGTCCGTAGCGGGCGGGAAAGCTATTGAGCAGTTCTTC.

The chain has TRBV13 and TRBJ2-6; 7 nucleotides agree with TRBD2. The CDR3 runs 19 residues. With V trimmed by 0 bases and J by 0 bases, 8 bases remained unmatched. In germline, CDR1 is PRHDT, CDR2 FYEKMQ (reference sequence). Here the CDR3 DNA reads TGTGCCAGCAGCTTAGGGGCTAGCGGAAAATACTCTGGGGCCAACGTCCTGACTTTC. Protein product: CASSLGASGKYSGANVLTF.

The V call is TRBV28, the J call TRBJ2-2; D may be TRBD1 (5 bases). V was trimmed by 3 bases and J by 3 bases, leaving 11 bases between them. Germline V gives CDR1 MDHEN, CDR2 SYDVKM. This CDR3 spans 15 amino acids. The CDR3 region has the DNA TGTGCCAGCAGTTTTTCACCAGGGCACACCGGGGAGCTGTTTTTT. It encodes CASSFSPGHTGELFF.

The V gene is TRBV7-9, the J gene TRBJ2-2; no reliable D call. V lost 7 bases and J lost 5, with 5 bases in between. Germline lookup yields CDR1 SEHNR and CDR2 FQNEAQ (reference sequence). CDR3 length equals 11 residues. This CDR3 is CASMSTGELFF. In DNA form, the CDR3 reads TGTGCCAGCATGAGTACCGGGGAGCTGTTTTTT.

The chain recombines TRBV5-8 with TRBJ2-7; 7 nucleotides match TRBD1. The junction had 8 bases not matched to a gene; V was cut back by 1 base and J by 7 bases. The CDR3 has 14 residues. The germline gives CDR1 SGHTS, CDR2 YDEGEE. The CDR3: CASSLRDSLGEQYV. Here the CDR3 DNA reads TGTGCCAGCAGCTTGCGGGACAGTTTGGGGGAGCAGTACGTC.